This entry features one T cell receptor (beta chain) sequence. Antigen: not known. The data are from a study of T cells expressing NK-cell markers. About the research overall: Each TCR beta repertoire originated in sorted T cells that were CD3+CD56+NKG2C+, CD3+CD56+NKG2C- or CD3+CD56-NKG2C+.

The cDNA for TCR beta came from 5'RACE template switching with UMIs. No DNA is given; TCRdb re-called the 5' RACE reads and lists each CDR3 protein once. The listing contains approximately 440,000 distinct CDR3 sequences. Regarding the study as a whole: The dominant NKG2C+ clonotypes represented about 1.0-7.0% of CD8+ T cells in six donors. Evidence did not settle whether expanded NKG2C+ T cell clones targeted HCMV.

The source material was blood T cells: a sorted CD56 or NKG2C T cell subset, CD4+ or CD8+ T cells, or bulk PBMC T cells (not recorded which). This TCR was recovered from a woman in her fifties or sixties in good health.

The CDR3 loop reads CASSPGAGNYGYTF. This sequence joins TRBV18 and TRBJ1-2. Germline V lookup: CDR1 KGHSH, CDR2 LQKENI. The length of the CDR3 is 14 residues.